Sequencing of this T cell receptor beta chain was carried out in a study of Graves' ophthalmopathy and Graves' hyperthyroidism. With 2 bases removed from V and 3 bases from J, the gap between germline ends came to 5 bases. The CDR3 has 13 amino acids. The V gene's germline CDR1 is MNHEY and CDR2 SVGEGT. Amplification targeted the TCR beta CDR3 regions, with RNA transcripts as the source material. An opening RT-PCR round employed HTBI primers and preceded a second-round multiplex PCR. TCRdb reprocessed the multiplex PCR reads with MiXCR, giving one entry per CDR3 protein. The sample carries about 150,000 distinct CDR3 sequences, approximately 38% recorded once. In its sample, this clonotype is medium-sized.

This rearrangement joins TRBV6-2 or TRBV6-3 to TRBJ1-5; unclear D gene. The specimen sequenced was peripheral blood. This TCR was sampled from a woman between 35 and 50 years old with Graves' ophthalmopathy. The CDR3 sequence is CASSYEDNQPQHF. DNA of the CDR3: TGTGCCAGCAGTTACGAGGACAATCAGCCCCAGCATTTT.